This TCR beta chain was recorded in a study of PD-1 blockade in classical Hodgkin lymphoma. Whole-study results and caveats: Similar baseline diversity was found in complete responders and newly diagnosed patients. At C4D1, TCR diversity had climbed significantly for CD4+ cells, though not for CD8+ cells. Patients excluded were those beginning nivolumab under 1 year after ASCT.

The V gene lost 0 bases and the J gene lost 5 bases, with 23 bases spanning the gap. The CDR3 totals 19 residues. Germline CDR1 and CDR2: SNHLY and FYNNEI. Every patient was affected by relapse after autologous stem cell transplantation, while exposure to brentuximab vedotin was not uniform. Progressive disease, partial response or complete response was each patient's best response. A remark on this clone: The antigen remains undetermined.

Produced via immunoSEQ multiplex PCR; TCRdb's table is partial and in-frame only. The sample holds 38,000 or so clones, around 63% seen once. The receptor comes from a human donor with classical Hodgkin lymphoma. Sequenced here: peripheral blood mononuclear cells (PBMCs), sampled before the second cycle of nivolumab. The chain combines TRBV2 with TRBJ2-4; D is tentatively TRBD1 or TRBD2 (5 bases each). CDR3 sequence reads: CASSEALGRGALSQNIQYF. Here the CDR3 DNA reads TGTGCCAGCAGTGAAGCGCTGGGCCGAGGGGCCTTATCTCAAAACATTCAGTACTTC.